Each of the 16 T cell receptor beta chains below was sequenced from the same sample in a study of blood T cell repertoires in COVID-19. Data came from immunoSEQ multiplex PCR; TCRdb stores just in-frame clones and leaves some out. Here the sample spans a few hundred thousand clones, approximately 83% being singletons. The sequenced material came from PBMCs or T cells enriched from blood (not recorded which). The receptor set was obtained from a woman in her twenties or thirties who had recovered from COVID-19.

This clone was seen a single time. The chain joins TRBV4-1 to TRBJ2-1; perhaps TRBD2 as D (6 bases). The CDR3 is 14 amino acids. Trimming took off 4 bases at V and 2 bases at J, with 9 bases between the two ends. Per the germline V gene, CDR1 is MGHRA and CDR2 is YSYEKL. CDR3 protein: CASSPEGPYNEQFF. The CDR3 nucleotides are TGCGCCAGCAGCCCGGAGGGCCCCTACAATGAGCAGTTCTTC.

The genes are TRBV29-1 and TRBJ1-1; TRBD1 matches 8 bases. The CDR3 has 16 amino acids. V lost 4 bases to trimming and J lost 5 bases; unmatched junction nucleotides: 15. Germline V gene sequence: CDR1 SQVTM, CDR2 ANQGSEA. This CDR3 is CSVVLLGGQGGTEAFF. The CDR3 DNA reads TGCAGCGTTGTTCTTCTTGGCGGACAGGGAGGGACTGAAGCTTTCTTT.

CDR3 bases: TGTGCCAGTAGTCCAGACCCGACTAGCGGGAAATCCTACAATGAGCAGTTCTTC. This gives the protein CASSPDPTSGKSYNEQFF. The chain links TRBV19 to TRBJ2-1; 11 bases line up with TRBD2. Trimming cost V 5 bases and J 1 base; bases outside gene matches: 10. The germline V gene encodes CDR1 LNHDA and CDR2 SQIVND (reference sequence). The CDR3 runs 18 residues.

This clone was counted a few times. The gene calls are TRBV7-9 and TRBJ1-2; D gene unclear. The V gene lost 3 bases and the J gene lost 0 bases, with 5 bases spanning the gap. The length of the CDR3 is 13 residues. Germline V gene data show CDR1 as SEHNR and CDR2 as FQNEAQ (reference sequence). CDR3 sequence reads: CASSFQANYGYTF. The CDR3 DNA reads as TGTGCCAGCAGCTTCCAGGCTAACTATGGCTACACCTTC.

The chain couples TRBV30 to TRBJ1-1, with D unclear. Germline values: CDR1 GTSNPN, CDR2 SVGIG (reference sequence). There are 14 residues in the CDR3. Between the trimmed V and J ends, which lost 1 base and 5 bases, there was a span of 14 bases. CDR3 sequence: CAWSGSVRVTEAFF. In DNA form, the CDR3 reads TGTGCCTGGAGTGGCTCGGTGAGGGTTACTGAAGCTTTCTTT.

The V call is TRBV5-6, the J call TRBJ2-7; D may be TRBD1 (5 bases). The CDR3 is 12 residues long. Germline CDR1 is SGHDT and CDR2 is YYEEEE. Trimming shortened V by 7 bases and J by 9 bases, and 17 bases separated the two germline ends. The DNA of the CDR3 is TGTGCCAGCGGCAGGGCCGGTTGGGGGCAGTACTTC. It yields the protein CASGRAGWGQYF.

The J gene is TRBJ2-7, the V gene TRBV4-1, with D perhaps matching TRBD2 (5 bases). The germline V and J ends were trimmed by 0 bases and 3 bases, with 15 bases remaining between them. From germline, CDR1 is MGHRA and CDR2 YSYEKL. This CDR3 contains 16 residues. CDR3 in amino acids: CASSQDSSLADYEQYF. The DNA for the CDR3 is TGCGCCAGCAGCCAAGATAGTTCCCTAGCAGACTACGAGCAGTACTTC.

This chain uses TRBV19 with TRBJ1-4; D is unresolved. This CDR3 has 15 amino acids. From germline, CDR1 is LNHDA and CDR2 SQIVND (reference sequence). Trimming took off 5 bases at V and 4 bases at J, with 14 bases between the two ends. The CDR3 spells CASSPERGGNEKLFF. In nucleotides, the CDR3 is TGTGCCAGTAGTCCAGAGCGGGGAGGTAATGAAAAACTGTTTTTT.

This sequence joins TRBV28 and TRBJ1-5, with 12 bases matching TRBD1. The germline V gene has CDR1 MDHEN and CDR2 SYDVKM. Losses at the gene ends were 5 bases for V and 6 bases for J; bases not matched to a gene: 8. There are 16 residues in the CDR3. CDR3 residues: CASSIPGTGGSQPQHF. In DNA form, the CDR3 reads TGTGCCAGCAGTATACCCGGGACAGGGGGCAGTCAGCCCCAGCATTTT.

The V call is TRBV27, the J call TRBJ1-2, with TRBD1 identical over 8 bases. Germline CDR1 MNHEY, CDR2 SMNVEV (reference sequence). Losses at the gene ends were 3 bases for V and 8 bases for J; bases not matched to a gene: 5. This CDR3 has 13 residues. The CDR3 sequence is CASSFRTGTGYTF. DNA for the CDR3: TGTGCCAGCAGTTTCCGGACAGGGACGGGCTACACCTTC.

This chain uses TRBV18 with TRBJ2-7; the D gene is possibly TRBD2 (6 bases). Trimming left V 0 bases short and J 4 bases short, with 10 bases between. Germline CDR1 KGHSH, CDR2 LQKENI. CDR3 length equals 14 residues. As DNA, the CDR3 is TGTGCCAGCTCACCACCGGAGGGTAGGTACGAGCAGTACTTC. Encoded protein: CASSPPEGRYEQYF.

This chain links TRBV11-3 with TRBJ2-7, with TRBD1 matching 9 bases. The CDR3 has 14 residues. V shed 3 bases and J 1 base; nucleotides not matched to a gene: 1. Germline lookup yields CDR1 SGHNT and CDR2 YENEEA. The CDR3 is CASSFGTGSYEQYF. CDR3 nucleotides: TGTGCCAGCAGCTTCGGGACAGGGTCCTACGAGCAGTACTTC.

The J gene is TRBJ1-5, the V gene TRBV19; D remains ambiguous. Germline loops: CDR1 LNHDA, CDR2 SQIVND (reference sequence). CDR3 size: 15 residues. The ends were cut back, 3 bases at V and 3 bases at J, with 12 bases in the middle. CDR3 nucleotides: TGTGCCAGTAGTATCCTGGCAGATAACAATCAGCCCCAGCATTTT. It is translated as CASSILADNNQPQHF.

V is TRBV6-2 or TRBV6-3 and J is TRBJ2-3; 12 positions match TRBD2. The CDR3 covers 17 residues. Per the germline V gene, CDR1 is MNHEY and CDR2 is SVGEGT. V lost 4 bases and J lost 3; bases outside the gene matches: 8. The CDR3 sequence: CASSSHWTSGATDTQYF. CDR3 coding DNA: TGTGCCAGCAGTTCCCACTGGACTAGCGGGGCGACAGATACGCAGTATTTT.

The DNA for the CDR3 is TGTGCCAGCAGCACCGCCCTGAGCTCCTACAATGAGCAGTTCTTC. Protein: CASSTALSSYNEQFF. The chain couples TRBV11-2 to TRBJ2-1; D gene uncertain. Trimming stripped 5 bases from V and 0 bases from J, with 11 bases between. This CDR3 contains 15 residues. Per the germline V gene, CDR1 is SGHAT and CDR2 is FQNNGV.

J is TRBJ2-7 and V is TRBV30; 8 bases map to TRBD2. Germline CDR1 GTSNPN, CDR2 SVGIG (reference sequence). The CDR3 extends over 14 amino acids. With V trimmed by 0 bases and J by 2 bases, 3 bases remained unmatched. The DNA for the CDR3 is TGTGCCTGGAGTGTAAGTAGCGGGACCTACGAGCAGTACTTC. Translation: CAWSVSSGTYEQYF.